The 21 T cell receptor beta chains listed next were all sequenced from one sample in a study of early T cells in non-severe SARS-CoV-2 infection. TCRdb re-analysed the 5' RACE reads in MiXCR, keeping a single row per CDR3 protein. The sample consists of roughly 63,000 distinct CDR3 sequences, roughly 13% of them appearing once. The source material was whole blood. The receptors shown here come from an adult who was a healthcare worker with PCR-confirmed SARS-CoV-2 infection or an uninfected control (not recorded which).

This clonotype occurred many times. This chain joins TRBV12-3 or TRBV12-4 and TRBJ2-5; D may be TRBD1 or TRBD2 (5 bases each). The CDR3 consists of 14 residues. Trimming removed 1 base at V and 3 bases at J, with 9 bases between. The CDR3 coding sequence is TGTGCCAGCAGTTTAGACGGGGCAGAAGAGACCCAGTACTTC. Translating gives CASSLDGAEETQYF.

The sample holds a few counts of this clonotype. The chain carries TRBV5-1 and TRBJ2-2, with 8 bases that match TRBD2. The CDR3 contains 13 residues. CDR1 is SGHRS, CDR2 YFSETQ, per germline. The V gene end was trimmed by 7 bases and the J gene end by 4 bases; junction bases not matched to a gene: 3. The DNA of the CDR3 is TGCGCCAGCCGGACTAGCTTCACCGGGGAGCTGTTTTTT. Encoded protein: CASRTSFTGELFF.

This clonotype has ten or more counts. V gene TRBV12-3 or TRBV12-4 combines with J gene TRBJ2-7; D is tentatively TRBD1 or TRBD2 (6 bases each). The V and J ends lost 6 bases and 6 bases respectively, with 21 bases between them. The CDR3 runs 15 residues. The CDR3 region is CASSPRGRPEGEQYF. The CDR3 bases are TGTGCCAGCAGCCCACGGGGGCGCCCCGAGGGCGAGCAGTACTTC.

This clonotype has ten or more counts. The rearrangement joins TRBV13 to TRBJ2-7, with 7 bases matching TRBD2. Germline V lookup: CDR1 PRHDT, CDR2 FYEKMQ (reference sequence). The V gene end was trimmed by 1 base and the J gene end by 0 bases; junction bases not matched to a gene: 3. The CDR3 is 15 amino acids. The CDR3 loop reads CASSLERTSSYEQYF. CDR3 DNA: TGTGCCAGCAGCTTAGAGCGGACTAGCTCCTACGAGCAGTACTTC.

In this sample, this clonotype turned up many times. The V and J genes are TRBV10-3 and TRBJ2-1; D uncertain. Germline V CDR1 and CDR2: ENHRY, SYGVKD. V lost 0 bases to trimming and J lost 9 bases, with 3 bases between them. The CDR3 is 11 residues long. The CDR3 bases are TGTGCCATCAGTGAGTCGGGTGAGCAGTTCTTC. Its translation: CAISESGEQFF.

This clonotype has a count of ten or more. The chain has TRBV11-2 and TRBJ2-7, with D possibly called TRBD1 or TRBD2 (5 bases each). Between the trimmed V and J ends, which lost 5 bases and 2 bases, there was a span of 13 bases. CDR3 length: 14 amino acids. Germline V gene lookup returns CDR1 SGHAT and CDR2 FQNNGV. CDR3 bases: TGTGCCAGCAGCATAATCCGGGACCCCTACGAGCAGTACTTC. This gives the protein CASSIIRDPYEQYF.

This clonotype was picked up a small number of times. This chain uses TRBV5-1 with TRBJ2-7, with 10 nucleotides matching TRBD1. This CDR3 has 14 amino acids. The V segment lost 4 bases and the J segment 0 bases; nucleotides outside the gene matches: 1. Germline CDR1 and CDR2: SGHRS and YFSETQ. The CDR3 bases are TGCGCCAGCAGCCGGGACAGGGGCTCCTACGAGCAGTACTTC. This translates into CASSRDRGSYEQYF.

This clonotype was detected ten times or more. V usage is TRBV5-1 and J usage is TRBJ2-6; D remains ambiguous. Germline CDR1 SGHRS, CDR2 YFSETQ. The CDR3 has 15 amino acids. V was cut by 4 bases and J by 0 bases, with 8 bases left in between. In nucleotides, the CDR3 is TGCGCCAGCAGCCCGGCGATCTCTGGGGCCAACGTCCTGACTTTC. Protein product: CASSPAISGANVLTF.

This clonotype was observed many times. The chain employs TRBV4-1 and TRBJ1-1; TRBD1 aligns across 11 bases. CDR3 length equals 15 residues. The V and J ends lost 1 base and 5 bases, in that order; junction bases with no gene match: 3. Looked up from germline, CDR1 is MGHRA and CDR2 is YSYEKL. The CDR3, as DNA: TGCGCCAGCAGCCAAGTCGGGACAGGGGGGACTGAAGCTTTCTTT. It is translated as CASSQVGTGGTEAFF.

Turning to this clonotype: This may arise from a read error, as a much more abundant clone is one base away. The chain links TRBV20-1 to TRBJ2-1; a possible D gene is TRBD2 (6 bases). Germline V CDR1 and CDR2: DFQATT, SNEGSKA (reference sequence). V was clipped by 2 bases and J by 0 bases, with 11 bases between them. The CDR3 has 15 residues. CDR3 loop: CSARLTGSSYNEQFF. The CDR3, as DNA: TGCAGTGCTAGACTGACCGGGAGCTCCTACAATGAGCAGTTCTTC.

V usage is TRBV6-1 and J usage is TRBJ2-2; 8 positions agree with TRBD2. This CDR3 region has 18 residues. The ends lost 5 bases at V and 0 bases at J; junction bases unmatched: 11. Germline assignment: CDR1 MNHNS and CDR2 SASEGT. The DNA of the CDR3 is TGTGCCAGCAGTCCATGGGGACTAGTCAACGCGAACACCGGGGAGCTGTTTTTT. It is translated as CASSPWGLVNANTGELFF.

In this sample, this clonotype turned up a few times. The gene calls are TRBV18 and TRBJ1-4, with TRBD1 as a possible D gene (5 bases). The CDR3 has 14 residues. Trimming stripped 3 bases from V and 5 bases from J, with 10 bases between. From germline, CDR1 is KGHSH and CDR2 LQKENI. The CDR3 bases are TGTGCCAGCTCACCCGGGACTGAAAATGAAAAACTGTTTTTT. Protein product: CASSPGTENEKLFF.

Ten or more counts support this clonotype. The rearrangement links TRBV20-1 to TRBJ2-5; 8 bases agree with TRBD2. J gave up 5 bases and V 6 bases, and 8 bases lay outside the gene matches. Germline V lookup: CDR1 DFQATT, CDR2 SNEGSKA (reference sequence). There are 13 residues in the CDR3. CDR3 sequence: CSAGGGASETQYF. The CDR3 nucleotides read TGCAGTGCCGGGGGGGGAGCAAGTGAGACCCAGTACTTC.

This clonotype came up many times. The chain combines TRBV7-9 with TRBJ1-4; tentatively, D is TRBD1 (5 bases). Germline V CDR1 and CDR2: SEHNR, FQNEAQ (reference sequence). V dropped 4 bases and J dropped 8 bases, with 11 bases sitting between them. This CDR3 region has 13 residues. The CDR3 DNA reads TGTGCCAGCAGCTCCACGACAGCGGAAAAACTGTTTTTT. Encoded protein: CASSSTTAEKLFF.

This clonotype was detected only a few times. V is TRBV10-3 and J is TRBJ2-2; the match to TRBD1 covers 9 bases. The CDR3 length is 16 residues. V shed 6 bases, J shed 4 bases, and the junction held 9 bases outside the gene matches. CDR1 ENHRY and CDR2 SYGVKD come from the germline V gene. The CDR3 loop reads CAISRDRALGTGELFF. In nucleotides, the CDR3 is TGTGCCATCAGCCGGGACAGGGCCCTGGGCACCGGGGAGCTGTTTTTT.

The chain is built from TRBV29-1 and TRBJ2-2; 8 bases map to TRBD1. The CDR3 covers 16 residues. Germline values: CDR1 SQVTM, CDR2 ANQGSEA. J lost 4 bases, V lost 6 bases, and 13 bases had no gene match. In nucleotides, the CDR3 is TGCAGCGTGGCCCTCGCGCAGGGGGCAATCACCGGGGAGCTGTTTTTT. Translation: CSVALAQGAITGELFF.

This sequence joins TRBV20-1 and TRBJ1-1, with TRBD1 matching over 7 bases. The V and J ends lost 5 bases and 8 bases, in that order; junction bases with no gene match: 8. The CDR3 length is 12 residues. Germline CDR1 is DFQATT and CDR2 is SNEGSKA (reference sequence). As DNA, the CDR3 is TGCAGTGCTGAAACAGGGGAATTGGAAGCTTTCTTT. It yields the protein CSAETGELEAFF.

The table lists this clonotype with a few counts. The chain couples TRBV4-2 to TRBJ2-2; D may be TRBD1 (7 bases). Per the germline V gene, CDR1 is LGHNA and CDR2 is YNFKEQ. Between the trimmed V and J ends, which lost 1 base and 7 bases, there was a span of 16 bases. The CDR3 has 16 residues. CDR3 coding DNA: TGTGCCAGCAGCCAAGGTGCAGGGGGGATTGACGGGGAGCTGTTTTTT. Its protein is CASSQGAGGIDGELFF.

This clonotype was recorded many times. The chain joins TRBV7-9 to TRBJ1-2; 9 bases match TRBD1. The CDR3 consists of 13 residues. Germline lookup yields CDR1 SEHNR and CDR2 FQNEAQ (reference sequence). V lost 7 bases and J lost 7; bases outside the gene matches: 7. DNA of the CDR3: TGTGCCAGCACCCTCCGACAGGGGGTTGGCTACACCTTC. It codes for CASTLRQGVGYTF.

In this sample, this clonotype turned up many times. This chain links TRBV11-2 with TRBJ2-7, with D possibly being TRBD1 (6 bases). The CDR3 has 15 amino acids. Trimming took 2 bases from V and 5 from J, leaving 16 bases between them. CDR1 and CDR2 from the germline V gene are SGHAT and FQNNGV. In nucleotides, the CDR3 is TGTGCCAGCAGCTTAACCGACAGGAACTACGACGAGCAGTACTTC. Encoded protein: CASSLTDRNYDEQYF.

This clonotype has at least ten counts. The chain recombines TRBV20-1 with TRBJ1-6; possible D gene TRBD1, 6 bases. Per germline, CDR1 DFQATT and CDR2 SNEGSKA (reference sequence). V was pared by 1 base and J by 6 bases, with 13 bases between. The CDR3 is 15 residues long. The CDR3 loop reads CSARGGDTLNSPLHF. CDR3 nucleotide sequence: TGCAGTGCTAGAGGAGGGGACACTCTTAATTCACCCCTCCACTTT.